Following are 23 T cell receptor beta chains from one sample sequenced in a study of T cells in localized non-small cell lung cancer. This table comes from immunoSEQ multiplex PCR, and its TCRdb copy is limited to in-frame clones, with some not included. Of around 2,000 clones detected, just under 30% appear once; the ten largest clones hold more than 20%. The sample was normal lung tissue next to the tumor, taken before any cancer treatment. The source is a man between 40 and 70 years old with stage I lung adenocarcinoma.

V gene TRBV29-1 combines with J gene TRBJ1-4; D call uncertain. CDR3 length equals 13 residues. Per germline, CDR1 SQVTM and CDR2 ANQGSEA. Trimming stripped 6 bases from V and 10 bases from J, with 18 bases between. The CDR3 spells CSVDFAGDGKLFF. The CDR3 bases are TGCAGCGTCGATTTTGCCGGAGACGGAAAACTGTTTTTT.

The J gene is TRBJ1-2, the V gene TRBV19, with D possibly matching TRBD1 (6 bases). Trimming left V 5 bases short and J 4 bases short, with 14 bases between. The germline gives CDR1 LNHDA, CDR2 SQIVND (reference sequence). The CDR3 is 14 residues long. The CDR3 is CASSARTASYGYTF. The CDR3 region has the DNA TGTGCCAGTAGTGCCCGGACAGCCTCCTATGGCTACACCTTC.

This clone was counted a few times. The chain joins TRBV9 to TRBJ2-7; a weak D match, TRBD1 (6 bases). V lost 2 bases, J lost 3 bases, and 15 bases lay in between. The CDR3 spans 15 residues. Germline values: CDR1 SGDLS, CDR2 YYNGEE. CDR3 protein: CASSVGQGFHYEQYF. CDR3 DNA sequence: TGTGCCAGCAGCGTTGGGCAGGGGTTTCACTACGAGCAGTACTTC.

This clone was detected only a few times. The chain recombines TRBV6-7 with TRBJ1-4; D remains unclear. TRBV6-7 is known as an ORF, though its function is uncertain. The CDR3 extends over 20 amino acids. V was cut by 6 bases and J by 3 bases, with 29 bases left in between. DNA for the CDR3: TGTGCCAGCAGGGGATCACCGATCACACACCGGGAGGAAGCTAATGAAAAACTGTTTTTT. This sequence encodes CASRGSPITHREEANEKLFF.

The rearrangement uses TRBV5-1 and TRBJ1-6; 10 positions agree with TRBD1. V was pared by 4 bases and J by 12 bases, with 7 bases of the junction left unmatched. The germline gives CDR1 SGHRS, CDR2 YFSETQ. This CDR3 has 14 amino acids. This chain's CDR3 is CASSPDRGRLPLHF. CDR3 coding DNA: TGCGCCAGCAGCCCTGACAGGGGGCGACTACCCCTCCACTTT.

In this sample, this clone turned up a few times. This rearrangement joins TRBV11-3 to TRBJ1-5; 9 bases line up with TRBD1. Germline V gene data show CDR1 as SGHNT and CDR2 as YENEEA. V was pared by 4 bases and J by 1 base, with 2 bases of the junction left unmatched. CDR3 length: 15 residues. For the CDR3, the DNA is TGTGCCAGCAGCTGGGGACAGGGAAGCAATCAGCCCCAGCATTTT. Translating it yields CASSWGQGSNQPQHF.

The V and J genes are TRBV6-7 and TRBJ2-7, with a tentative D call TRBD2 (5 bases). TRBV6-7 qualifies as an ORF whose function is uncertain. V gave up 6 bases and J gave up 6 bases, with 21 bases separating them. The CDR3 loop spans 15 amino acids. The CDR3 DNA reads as TGTGCCAGCAGCACCCGCCACCTTGCGGGCGGCGAGCAGTACTTC. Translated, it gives CASSTRHLAGGEQYF.

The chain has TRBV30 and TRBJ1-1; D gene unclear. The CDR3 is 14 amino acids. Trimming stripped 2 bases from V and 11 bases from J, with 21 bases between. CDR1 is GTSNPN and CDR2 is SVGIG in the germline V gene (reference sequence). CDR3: CAWSRPGVPEWAFF. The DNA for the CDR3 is TGTGCCTGGAGTCGCCCCGGGGTTCCAGAGTGGGCTTTCTTT. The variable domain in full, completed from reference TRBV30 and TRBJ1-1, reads SQTIHQWPATLVQPVGSPLSLECTVEGTSNPNLYWYRQAAGRGLQLLFYSVGIGQISSEVPQNLSASRPQDRQFILSSKKLLLSDSGFYLCAWSRPGVPEWAFFGQGTRLTVV.

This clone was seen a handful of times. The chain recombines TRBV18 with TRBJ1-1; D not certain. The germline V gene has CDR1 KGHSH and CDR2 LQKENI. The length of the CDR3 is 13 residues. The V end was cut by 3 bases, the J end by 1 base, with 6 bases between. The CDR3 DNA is TGTGCCAGCTCACCCCAACCGAACACTGAAGCTTTCTTT. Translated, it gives CASSPQPNTEAFF.

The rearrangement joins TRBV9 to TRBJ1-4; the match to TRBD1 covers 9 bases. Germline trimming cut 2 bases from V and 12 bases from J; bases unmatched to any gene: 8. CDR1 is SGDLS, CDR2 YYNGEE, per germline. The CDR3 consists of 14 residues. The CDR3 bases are TGTGCCAGCAGCGTCGGGACAGGGAGTGAGGAACTGTTTTTT. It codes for CASSVGTGSEELFF.

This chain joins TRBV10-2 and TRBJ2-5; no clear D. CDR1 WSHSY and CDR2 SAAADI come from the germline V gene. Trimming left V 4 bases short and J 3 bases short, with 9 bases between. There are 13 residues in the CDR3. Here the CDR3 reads CASSGGSKETQYF. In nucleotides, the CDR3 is TGCGCCAGCAGTGGGGGATCCAAAGAGACCCAGTACTTC.

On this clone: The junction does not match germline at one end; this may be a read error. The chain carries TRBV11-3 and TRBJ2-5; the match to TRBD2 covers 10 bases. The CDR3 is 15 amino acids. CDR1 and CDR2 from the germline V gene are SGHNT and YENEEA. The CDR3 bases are TGTGCTAGCAGCTCTAGCGGGGGCCGGGGGGAGACCCAGTACTTC. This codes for CASSSSGGRGETQYF.

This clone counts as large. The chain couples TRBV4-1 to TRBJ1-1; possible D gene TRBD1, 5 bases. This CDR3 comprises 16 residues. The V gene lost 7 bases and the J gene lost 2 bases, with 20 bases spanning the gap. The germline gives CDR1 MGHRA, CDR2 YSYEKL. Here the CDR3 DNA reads TGCGCCAGCAATTCGAATTCGGGGGGGATTAACACTGAAGCTTTCTTT. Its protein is CASNSNSGGINTEAFF.

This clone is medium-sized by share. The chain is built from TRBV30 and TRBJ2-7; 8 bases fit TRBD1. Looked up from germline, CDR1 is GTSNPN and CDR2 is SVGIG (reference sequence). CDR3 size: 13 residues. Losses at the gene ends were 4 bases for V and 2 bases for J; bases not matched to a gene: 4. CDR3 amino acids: CAWNGQGPYEQYF. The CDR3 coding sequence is TGTGCCTGGAATGGACAGGGCCCCTACGAGCAGTACTTC.

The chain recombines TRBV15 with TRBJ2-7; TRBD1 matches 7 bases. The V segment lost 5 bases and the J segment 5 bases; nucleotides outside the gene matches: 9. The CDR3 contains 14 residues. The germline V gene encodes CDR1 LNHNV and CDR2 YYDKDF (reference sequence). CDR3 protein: CATSPRTGSNEQYF. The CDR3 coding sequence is TGTGCCACCAGCCCGCGGACAGGTAGCAACGAGCAGTACTTC.

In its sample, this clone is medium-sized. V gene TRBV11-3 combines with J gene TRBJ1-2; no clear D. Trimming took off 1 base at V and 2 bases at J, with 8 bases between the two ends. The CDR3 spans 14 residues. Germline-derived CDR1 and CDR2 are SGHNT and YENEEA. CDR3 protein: CASSLVGRNYGYTF. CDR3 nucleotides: TGTGCCAGCAGCTTAGTGGGCAGGAACTATGGCTACACCTTC.

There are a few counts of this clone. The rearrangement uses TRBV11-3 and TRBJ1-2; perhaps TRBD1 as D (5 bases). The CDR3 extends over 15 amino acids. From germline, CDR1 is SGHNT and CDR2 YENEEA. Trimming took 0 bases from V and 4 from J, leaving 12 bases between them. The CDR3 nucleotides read TGTGCCAGCAGCTTAGAGGGGACCTACCTCTATGGCTACACCTTC. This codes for CASSLEGTYLYGYTF.

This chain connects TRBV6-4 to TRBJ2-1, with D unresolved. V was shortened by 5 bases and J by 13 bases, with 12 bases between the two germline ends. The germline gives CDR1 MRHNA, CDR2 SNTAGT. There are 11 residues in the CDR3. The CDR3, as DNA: TGTGCCAGCAGTTTCGGAGACAACCAGTTCTTC. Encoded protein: CASSFGDNQFF.

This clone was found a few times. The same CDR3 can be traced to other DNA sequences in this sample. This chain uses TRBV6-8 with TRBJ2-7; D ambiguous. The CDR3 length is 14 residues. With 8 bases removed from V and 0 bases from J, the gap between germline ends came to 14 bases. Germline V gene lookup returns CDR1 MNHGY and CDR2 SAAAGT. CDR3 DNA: TGTGCCAGCTCGGCGACCCAGAGCTCCTACGAGCAGTACTTC. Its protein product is CASSATQSSYEQYF.

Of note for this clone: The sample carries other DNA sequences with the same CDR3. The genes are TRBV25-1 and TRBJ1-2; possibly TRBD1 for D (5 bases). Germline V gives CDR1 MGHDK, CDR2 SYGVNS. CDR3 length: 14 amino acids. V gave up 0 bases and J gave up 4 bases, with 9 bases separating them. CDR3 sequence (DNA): TGTGCCAGCAGTGAATACGACAGACCCTATGGCTACACCTTC. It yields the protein CASSEYDRPYGYTF.

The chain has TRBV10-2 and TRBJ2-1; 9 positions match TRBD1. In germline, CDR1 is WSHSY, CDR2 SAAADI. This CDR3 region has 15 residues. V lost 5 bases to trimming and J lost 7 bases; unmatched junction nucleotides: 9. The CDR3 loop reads CASSFYGQGKNEQFF. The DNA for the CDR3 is TGCGCCAGCAGTTTCTATGGACAGGGGAAAAATGAGCAGTTCTTC.

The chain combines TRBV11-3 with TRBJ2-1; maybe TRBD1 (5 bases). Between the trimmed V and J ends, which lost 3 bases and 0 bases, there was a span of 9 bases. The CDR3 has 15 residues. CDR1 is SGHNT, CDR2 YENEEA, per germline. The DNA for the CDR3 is TGTGCCAGCAGCTTGGGGCTCGGCTCCTACAATGAGCAGTTCTTC. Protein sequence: CASSLGLGSYNEQFF.

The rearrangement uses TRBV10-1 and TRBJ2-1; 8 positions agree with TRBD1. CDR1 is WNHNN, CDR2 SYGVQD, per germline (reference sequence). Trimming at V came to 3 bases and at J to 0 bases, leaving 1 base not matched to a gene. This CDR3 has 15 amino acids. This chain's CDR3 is CASSDTGGSYNEQFF. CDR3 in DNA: TGCGCCAGCAGTGATACAGGGGGCTCCTACAATGAGCAGTTCTTC.